The subject of this entry is one T cell receptor beta chain. Its antigen remains undetermined. No much larger clonotype is one base removed from it; base qualities were not supplied. The sample belongs to a study of shared clonotypes between healthy human individuals (dated by TCRdb to about 2020). With regard to the full study: The cohort included a few men and a couple of women between 18 and 49 years of age. For each donor, three plates each were used for CD4 naive and CD4 memory, two plates were used for CD8 naive, and one plate was used for CD8 memory. To increase sequencing depth and limit assay-specific biases, different laboratories used diverse techniques to prepare libraries and sequence TCR repertoires. The study deeply sequenced blood TCR repertoires of roughly five healthy adults to estimate repertoire size and the extent of clonotype sharing between individuals. Per donor, leukapheresis produced somewhere between about 0.94 and 9.5 billion PBMCs. Points the paper makes about the study in general: When several donors were compared, the shared fraction of clonotypes was about 5% for naive CD4, 3.5% to 4% for naive CD8, more than 2% for memory CD4, and roughly 0.4% for memory CD8. The small number of donors limited the genetic and exposure-history diversity represented. Pairwise subsampling led to the expectation that sequencing depth would affect the degree of clonotype sharing among donors. Sampling was restricted to blood, and TCR repertoires in tissue are likely to differ from TCR repertoires in blood. Compared with non-shared clonotypes, the clonotypes found in all four sorted-subset donors had higher generation probabilities. Rarefaction of sorted-subset datasets indicated incomplete sequencing despite the large sequencing depth. Naive subsets generally had larger estimated clonotype richness than memory subsets did.

Spanning cysteine to phenylalanine, the CDR3 consists of 16 amino acids. Just CDR3 DNA is preserved here, 48 bases in frame from base 1. V loses 1 base at its end and J loses 8 bases; junction bases beyond the gene matches: 13. The germline V gene gives CDR1 as MGHRA and CDR2 as YSYEKL. CD8 naive samples were obtained by positive selection for CCR7 among CD45RO-negative cells, yielding a CD45RA+CCR7+ population from which TemRA cells were excluded. The donors were healthy, HIV-negative adults with no recently reported acute infections or vaccinations. Only Caucasian adults living in Nashville, Tennessee, USA were represented among the donors. Blood was collected by leukapheresis, and PBMCs were isolated by Ficoll-Histopaque density gradient centrifugation and then cryopreserved in liquid nitrogen vapor phase. Analytical flow cytometry was used to check the purity and quantity of every magnetically sorted T cell population. Each sorted fraction had its genomic DNA isolated and then quantified by UV absorbance on a Nanodrop 2000c.

Using the deep immunoSEQ assay, TCR CDR3 regions were amplified from genomic DNA by multiplex PCR. Genomic DNA extracted from each cell subset was distributed evenly over all wells of several immunoSEQ 96-well plates, and each plate served as one replicate. For sorted subsets, each replicate PCR was loaded with roughly 190 ng genomic DNA, equivalent to 30,000 or so T cell genomes. Purified libraries were quantified with a Qubit 3.0 fluorometer, sized on a Bioanalyzer 2100, and re-quantified with the KAPA Library Quantification kit. Every immunoSEQ 96-well plate was sequenced on a separate single-read 150-cycle Illumina NextSeq 550 flow cell. As for the original processing: Because only junctional sequences without quality scores were contained in the immunoSEQ output, filtering matching that applied to full-length reads could not be performed. To assign V/J genes and CDR3, sequences were annotated against IMGT germline references using PyIR, a Python wrapper for IgBLAST v1.9. Reads with weak V/J assignments (E-value above 1e-6), missing CDR3, stop codons, out-of-frame junctions, or ambiguous translated residues were removed. V3J clonotypes were defined by identical inferred V gene, J gene, and CDR3 amino acid sequence. Percentage overlap between repertoires was computed as shared unique clonotypes divided by the size of the smaller repertoire. RTK rarefaction, the Chao1 estimator, and Recon v2.1 estimates of unobserved clonotypes were used to assess repertoire richness. OLGA was used to compute generation probabilities for all TCRbeta clonotypes that the gDNA method yielded from a handful of donors. Here the immuneACCESS table is served through TCRdb, limited to in-frame sequences with V and J called. Missing clones are a known gap in these copies; in checked studies unresolved V genes cover under half, and the rest lacks a known reason. That table is the source of V, J and clone size, and D and trimming were worked out from the DNA. Within this sample are approximately 600,000 clones, with roughly 96% of them counted one time only. The top ten clones comprise over 0.095% of the sample.

This chain joins TRBV4-1 to TRBJ1-1, with 7 bases matching TRBD1. Specimen: naive CD8+ T cells sorted from blood. The label giving this sample's cell subset or site can be read as: CD45RA+CCR7+. This TCR was sampled from a woman under 40 in good health. The CDR3 reads as follows: CASSQVNIGLGQEAFF. The DNA is as follows: TGCGCCAGCAGCCAAGTAAATATAGGATTGGGACAGGAAGCTTTCTTT.